This T cell receptor (beta chain) was identified during a study of blood T cell repertoires in COVID-19. The CDR3 contains 12 residues. The ends were cut back, 10 bases at V and 2 bases at J, with 12 bases in the middle. Germline loops: CDR1 MDHEN, CDR2 SYDVKM. Clones were sequenced by immunoSEQ multiplex PCR, and TCRdb holds only the in-frame ones, with some missing. The repertoire holds roughly 300,000 clones, with 80% to 95% as singletons. This chain connects TRBV28 to TRBJ2-7; D is perhaps TRBD1 (6 bases). Material: PBMCs or T cells enriched from blood (not recorded which). The TCR was taken from a woman in her 30s who had recovered from COVID-19. The CDR3 DNA follows: TGTGCCACCACAGGGTCCCCCTACGAGCAGTACTTC. Protein product: CATTGSPYEQYF.